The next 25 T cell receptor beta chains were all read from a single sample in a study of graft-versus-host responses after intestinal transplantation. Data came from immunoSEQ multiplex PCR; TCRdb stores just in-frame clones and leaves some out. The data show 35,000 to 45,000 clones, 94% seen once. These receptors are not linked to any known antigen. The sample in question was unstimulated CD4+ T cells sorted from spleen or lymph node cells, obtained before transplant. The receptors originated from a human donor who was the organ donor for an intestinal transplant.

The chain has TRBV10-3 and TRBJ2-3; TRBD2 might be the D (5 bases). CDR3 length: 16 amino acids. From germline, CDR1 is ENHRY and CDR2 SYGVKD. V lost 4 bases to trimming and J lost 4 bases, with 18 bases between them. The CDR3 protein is CAISVLASGKPDTQYF. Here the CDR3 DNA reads TGTGCCATCAGTGTTCTAGCCTCGGGGAAGCCAGATACGCAGTATTTT.

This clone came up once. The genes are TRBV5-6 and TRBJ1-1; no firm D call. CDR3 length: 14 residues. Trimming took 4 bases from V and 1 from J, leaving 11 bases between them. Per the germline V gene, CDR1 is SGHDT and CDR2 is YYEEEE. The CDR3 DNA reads TGTGCCAGCAGCCTAAGGGCTGGGAACACTGAAGCTTTCTTT. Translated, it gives CASSLRAGNTEAFF.

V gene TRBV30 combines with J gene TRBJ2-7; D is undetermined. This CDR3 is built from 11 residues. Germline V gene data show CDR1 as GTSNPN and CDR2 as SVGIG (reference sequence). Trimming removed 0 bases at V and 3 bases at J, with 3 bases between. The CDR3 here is CAWSVVYEQYF. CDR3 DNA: TGTGCCTGGAGTGTGGTCTACGAGCAGTACTTC.

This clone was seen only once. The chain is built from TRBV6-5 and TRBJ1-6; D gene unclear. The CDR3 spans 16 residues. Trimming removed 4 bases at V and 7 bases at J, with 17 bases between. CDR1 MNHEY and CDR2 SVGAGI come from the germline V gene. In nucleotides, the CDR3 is TGTGCCAGCAGTTCCTGGGAGGCCCTACGGAATTCACCCCTCCACTTT. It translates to CASSSWEALRNSPLHF.

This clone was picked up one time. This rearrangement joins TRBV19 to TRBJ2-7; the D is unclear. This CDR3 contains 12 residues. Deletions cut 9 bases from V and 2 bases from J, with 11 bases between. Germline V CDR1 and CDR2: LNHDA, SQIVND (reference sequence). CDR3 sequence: CARPGPAYEQYF. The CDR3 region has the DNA TGTGCCAGGCCAGGACCGGCCTACGAGCAGTACTTC.

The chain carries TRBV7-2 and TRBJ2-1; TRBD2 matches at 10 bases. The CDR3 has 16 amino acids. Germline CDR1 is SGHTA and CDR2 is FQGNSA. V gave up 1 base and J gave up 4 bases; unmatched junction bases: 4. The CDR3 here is CASSLGVAGGYNEQFF. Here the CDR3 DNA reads TGTGCCAGCAGCTTAGGTGTAGCGGGGGGATACAATGAGCAGTTCTTC.

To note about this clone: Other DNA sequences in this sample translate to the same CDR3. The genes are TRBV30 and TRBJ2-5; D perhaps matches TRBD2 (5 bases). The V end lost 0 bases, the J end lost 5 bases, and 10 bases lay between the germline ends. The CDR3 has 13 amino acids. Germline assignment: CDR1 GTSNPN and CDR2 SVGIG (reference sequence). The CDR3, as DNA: TGTGCCTGGAGTGTACTAGGAAGGGAGACCCAGTACTTC. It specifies CAWSVLGRETQYF.

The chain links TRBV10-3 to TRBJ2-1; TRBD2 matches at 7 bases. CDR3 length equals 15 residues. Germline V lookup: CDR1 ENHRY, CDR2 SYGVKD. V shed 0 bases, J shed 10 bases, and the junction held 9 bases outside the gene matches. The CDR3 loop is CAISESRLSGVEQFF. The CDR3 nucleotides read TGTGCCATCAGTGAGTCCCGGCTAAGCGGGGTCGAGCAGTTCTTC.

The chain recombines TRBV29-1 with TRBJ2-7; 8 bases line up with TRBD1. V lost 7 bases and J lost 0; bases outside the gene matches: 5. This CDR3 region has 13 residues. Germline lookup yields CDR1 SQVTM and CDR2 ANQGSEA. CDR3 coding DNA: TGCAGCGCACGGACAGGGAGCTCCTACGAGCAGTACTTC. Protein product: CSARTGSSYEQYF.

This CDR3 reads CASSRTGGPLGNQPQHF. The CDR3 DNA reads TGTGCCAGCAGCCGGACAGGGGGGCCTTTGGGCAATCAGCCCCAGCATTTT. The V gene is TRBV28, the J gene TRBJ1-5, with TRBD1 matching over 10 bases. CDR1 is MDHEN and CDR2 is SYDVKM in the germline V gene. The CDR3 length is 17 residues. V dropped 6 bases and J dropped 2; count of bases not matched to a gene: 10.

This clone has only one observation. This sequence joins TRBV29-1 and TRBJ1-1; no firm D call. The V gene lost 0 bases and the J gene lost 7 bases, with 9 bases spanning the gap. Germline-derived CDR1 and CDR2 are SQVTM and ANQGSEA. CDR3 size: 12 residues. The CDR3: CSVEERRFEAFF. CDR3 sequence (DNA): TGCAGCGTTGAAGAGAGGCGATTTGAAGCTTTCTTT.

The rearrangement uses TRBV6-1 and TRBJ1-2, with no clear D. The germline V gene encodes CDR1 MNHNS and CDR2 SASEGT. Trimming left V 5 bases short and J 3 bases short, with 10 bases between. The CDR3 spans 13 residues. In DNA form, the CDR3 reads TGTGCCAGCAGTAACGCGTCCTACTATGGCTACACCTTC. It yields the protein CASSNASYYGYTF.

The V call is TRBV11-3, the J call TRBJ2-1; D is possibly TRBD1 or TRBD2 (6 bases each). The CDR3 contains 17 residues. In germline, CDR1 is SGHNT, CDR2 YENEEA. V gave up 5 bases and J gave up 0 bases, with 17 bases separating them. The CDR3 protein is CASSPTWGASSYNEQFF. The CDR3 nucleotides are TGTGCCAGCAGCCCTACCTGGGGGGCGAGCTCCTACAATGAGCAGTTCTTC.

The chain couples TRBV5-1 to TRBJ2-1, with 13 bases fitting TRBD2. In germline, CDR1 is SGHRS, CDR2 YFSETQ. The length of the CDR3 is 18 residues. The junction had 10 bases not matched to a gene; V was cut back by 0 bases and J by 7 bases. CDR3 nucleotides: TGCGCCAGCAGCTTGGGAACTAGCGGGGGGGCCTTTCGAAATGAGCAGTTCTTC. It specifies CASSLGTSGGAFRNEQFF.

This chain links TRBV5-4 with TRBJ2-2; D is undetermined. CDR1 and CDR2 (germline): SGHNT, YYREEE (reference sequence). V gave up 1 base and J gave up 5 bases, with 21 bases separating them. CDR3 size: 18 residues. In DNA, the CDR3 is TGTGCCAGCAGCTTGACGTATGGCGGTCCCGGACGGACCGGGGAGCTGTTTTTT. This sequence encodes CASSLTYGGPGRTGELFF.

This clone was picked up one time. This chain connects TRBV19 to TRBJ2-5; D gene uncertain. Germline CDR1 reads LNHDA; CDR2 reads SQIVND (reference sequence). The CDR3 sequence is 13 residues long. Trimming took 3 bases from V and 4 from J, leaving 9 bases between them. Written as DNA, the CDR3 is TGTGCCAGTAGTATCCTCAGCCGAGAGACCCAGTACTTC. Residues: CASSILSRETQYF.

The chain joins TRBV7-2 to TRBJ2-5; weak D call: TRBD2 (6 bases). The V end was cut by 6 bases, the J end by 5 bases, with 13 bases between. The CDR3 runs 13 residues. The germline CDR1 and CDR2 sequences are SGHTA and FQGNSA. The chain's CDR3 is CASRRLVGETQYF. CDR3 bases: TGTGCCAGCAGGAGACTAGTTGGGGAGACCCAGTACTTC.

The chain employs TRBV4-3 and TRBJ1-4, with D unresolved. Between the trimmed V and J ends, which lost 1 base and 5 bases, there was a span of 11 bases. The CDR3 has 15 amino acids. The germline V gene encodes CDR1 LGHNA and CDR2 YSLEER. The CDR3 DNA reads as TGCGCCAGCAGCCAAGGTCTAGGGAAGAATGAAAAACTGTTTTTT. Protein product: CASSQGLGKNEKLFF.

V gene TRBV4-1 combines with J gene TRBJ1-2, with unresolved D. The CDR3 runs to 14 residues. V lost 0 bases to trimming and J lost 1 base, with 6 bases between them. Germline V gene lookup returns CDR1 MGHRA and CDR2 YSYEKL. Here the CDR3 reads CASSQDGSNYGYTF. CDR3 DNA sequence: TGCGCCAGCAGCCAAGATGGCAGTAACTATGGCTACACCTTC.

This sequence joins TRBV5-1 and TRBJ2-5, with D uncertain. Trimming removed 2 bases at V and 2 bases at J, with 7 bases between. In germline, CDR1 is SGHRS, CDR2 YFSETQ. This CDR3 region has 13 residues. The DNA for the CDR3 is TGCGCCAGCAGCTTTCAGCCACAAGAGACCCAGTACTTC. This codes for CASSFQPQETQYF.

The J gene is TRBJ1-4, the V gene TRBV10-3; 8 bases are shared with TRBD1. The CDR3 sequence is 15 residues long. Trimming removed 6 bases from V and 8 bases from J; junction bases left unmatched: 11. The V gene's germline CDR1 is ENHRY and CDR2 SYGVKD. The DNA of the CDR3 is TGTGCCATCAGCGGAACAGGACAGGGTGGCGAAAAACTGTTTTTT. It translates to CAISGTGQGGEKLFF.

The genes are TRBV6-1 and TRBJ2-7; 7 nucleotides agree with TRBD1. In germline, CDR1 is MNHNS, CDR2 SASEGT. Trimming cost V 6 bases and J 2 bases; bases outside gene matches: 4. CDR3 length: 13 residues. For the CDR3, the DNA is TGTGCCAGCAGCCCAGACAGGGCCTACGAGCAGTACTTC. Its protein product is CASSPDRAYEQYF.

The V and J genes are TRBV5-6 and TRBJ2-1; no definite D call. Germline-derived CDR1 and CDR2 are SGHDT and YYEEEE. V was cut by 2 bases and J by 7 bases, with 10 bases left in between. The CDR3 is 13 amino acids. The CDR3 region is CASSFSRSNEQFF. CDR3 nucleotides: TGTGCCAGCAGCTTCTCCAGAAGTAATGAGCAGTTCTTC.

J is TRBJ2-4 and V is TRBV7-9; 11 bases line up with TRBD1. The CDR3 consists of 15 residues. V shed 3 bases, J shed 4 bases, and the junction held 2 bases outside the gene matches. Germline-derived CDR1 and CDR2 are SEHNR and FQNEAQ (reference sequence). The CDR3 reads CASSFRDRGKNIQYF. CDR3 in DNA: TGTGCCAGCAGCTTCCGGGACAGGGGGAAAAACATTCAGTACTTC.

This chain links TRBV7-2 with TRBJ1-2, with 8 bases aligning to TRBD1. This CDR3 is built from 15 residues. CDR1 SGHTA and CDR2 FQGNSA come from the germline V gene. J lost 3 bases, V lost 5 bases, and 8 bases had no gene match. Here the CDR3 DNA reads TGTGCCAGCAGCGCGCCGGGACAGGAGGACTATGGCTACACCTTC. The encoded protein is CASSAPGQEDYGYTF.